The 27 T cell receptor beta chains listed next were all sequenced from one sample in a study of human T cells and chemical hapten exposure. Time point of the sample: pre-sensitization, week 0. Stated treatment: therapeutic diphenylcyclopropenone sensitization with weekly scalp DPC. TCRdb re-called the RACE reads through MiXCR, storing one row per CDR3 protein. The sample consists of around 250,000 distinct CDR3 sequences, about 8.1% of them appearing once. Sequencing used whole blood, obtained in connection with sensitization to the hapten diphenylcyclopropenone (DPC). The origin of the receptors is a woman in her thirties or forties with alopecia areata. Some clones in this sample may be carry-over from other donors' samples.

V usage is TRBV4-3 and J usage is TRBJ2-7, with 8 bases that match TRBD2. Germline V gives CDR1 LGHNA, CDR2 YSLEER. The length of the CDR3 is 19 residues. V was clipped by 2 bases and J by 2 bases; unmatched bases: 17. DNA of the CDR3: TGCGCCAGCAGCCAACCTCCCCTCGACAGGACGGGGGGGGCCTACGAGCAGTACTTC. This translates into CASSQPPLDRTGGAYEQYF.

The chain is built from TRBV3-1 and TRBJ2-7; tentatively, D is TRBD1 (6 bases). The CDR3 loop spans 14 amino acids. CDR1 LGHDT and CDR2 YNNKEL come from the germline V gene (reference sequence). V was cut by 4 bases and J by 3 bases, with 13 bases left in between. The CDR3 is CASSPPATGYEQYF. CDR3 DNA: TGTGCCAGCAGCCCCCCTGCGACAGGCTACGAGCAGTACTTC.

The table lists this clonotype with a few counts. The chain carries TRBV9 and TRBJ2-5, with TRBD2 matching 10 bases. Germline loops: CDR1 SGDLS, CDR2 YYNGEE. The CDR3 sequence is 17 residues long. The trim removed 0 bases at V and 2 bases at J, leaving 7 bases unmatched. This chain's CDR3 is CASSVGSTSGLQETQYF. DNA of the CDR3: TGTGCCAGCAGCGTAGGTTCGACTAGCGGGTTGCAAGAGACCCAGTACTTC.

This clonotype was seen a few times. The DNA of the CDR3 is TGTGCCAGCACCGGAGAGACCTACGAGCAGTACTTC. Encoded protein: CASTGETYEQYF. The V gene is TRBV12-3 or TRBV12-4, the J gene TRBJ2-7; no clear D gene. V lost 7 bases to trimming and J lost 2 bases, with 9 bases between them. CDR3 length equals 12 residues.

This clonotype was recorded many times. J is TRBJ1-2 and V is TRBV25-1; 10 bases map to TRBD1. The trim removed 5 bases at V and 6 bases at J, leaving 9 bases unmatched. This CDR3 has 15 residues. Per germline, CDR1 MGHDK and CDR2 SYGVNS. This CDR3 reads CASSSPGTGAHGYTF. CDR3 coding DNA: TGTGCCAGCAGTAGCCCCGGGACAGGGGCCCATGGCTACACCTTC.

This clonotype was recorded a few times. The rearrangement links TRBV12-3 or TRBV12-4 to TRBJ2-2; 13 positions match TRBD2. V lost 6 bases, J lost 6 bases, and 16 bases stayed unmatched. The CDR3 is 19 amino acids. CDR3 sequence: CASRDRDRYTSGRAGELFF. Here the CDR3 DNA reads TGTGCCAGCAGAGACCGGGACAGATATACTAGCGGGAGGGCCGGGGAGCTGTTTTTT.

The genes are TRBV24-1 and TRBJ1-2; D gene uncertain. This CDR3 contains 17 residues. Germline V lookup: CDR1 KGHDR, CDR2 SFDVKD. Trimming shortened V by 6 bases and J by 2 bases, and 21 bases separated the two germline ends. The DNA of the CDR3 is TGTGCCACCAGTCCTCCTCCTGCGGCGGGAACGAACTATGGCTACACCTTC. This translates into CATSPPPAAGTNYGYTF.

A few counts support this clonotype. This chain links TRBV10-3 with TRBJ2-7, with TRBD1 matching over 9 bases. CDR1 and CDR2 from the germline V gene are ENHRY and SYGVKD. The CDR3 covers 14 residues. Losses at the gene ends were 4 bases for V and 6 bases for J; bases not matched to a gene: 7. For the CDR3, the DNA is TGTGCCATCAGTGGGTACAGGGGGCAGGGCGAGCAGTACTTC. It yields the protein CAISGYRGQGEQYF.

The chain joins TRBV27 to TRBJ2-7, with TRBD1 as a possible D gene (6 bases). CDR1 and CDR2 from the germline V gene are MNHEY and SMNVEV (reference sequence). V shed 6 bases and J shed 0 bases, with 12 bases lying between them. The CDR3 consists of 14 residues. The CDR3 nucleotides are TGTGCCAGCAGACGAGGGGGACACTCCTACGAGCAGTACTTC. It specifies CASRRGGHSYEQYF.

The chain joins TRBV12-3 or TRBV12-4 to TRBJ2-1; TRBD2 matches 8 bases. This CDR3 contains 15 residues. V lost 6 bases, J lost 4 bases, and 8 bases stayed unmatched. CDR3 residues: CASSHPGLVYNEQFF. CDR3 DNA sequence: TGTGCCAGCAGCCACCCGGGACTAGTGTACAATGAGCAGTTCTTC.

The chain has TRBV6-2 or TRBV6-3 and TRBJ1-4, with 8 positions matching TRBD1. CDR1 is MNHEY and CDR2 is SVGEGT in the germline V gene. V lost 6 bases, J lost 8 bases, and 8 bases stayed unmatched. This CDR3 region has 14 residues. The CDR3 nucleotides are TGTGCCAGCAGAAACCAGGGGGCGCGAGAAAAACTGTTTTTT. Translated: CASRNQGAREKLFF.

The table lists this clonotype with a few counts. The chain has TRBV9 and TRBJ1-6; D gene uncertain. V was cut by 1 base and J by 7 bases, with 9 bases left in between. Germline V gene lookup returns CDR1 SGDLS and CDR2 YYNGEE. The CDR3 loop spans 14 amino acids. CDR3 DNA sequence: TGTGCCAGCAGCGTACAGATGAAGAATTCACCCCTCCACTTT. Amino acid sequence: CASSVQMKNSPLHF.

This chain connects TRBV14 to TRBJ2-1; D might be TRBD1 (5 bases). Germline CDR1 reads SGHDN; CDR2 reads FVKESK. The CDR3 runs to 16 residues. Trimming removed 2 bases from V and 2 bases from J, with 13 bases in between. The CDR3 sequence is CASSQPDSPPYNEQFF. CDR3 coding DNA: TGTGCCAGCAGCCAACCCGACAGCCCTCCCTACAATGAGCAGTTCTTC. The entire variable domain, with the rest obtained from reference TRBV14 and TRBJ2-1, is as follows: EAGVTQFPSHSVIEKGQTVTLRCDPISGHDNLYWYRRVMGKEIKFLLHFVKESKQDESGMPNNRFLAERTGGTYSTLKVQPAELEDSGVYFCASSQPDSPPYNEQFFGPGTRLTVL.

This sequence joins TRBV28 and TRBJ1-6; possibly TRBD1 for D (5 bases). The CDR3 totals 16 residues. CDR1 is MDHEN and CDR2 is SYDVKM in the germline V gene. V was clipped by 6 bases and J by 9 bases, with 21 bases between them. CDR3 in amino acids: CASRAGHPFSTSPLHF. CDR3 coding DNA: TGTGCCAGCAGGGCCGGACATCCCTTTTCGACTTCACCCCTCCACTTT.

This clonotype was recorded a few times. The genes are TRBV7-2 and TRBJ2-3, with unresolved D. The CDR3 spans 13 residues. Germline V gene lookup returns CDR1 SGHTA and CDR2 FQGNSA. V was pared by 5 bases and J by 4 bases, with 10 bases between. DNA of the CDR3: TGTGCCAGCAGCCCCTACGACGCAGATACGCAGTATTTT. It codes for CASSPYDADTQYF.

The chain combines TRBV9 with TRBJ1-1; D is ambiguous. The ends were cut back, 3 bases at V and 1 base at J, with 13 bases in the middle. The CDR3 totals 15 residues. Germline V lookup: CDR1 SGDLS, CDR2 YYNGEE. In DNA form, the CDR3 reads TGTGCCAGCAGCGCCCATACCAACTGGAACACTGAAGCTTTCTTT. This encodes CASSAHTNWNTEAFF. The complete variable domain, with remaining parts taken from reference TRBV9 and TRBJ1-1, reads DSGVTQTPKHLITATGQRVTLRCSPRSGDLSVYWYQQSLDQGLQFLIQYYNGEERAKGNILERFSAQQFPDLHSELNLSSLELGDSALYFCASSAHTNWNTEAFFGQGTRLTVV.

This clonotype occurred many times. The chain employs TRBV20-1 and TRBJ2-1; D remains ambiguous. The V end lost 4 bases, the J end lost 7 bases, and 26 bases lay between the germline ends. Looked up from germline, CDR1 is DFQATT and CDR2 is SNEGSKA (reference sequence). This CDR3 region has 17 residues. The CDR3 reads CSAKVPRSSTVPNEQFF. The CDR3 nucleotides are TGCAGTGCTAAAGTGCCCCGGTCCAGCACCGTACCTAATGAGCAGTTCTTC.

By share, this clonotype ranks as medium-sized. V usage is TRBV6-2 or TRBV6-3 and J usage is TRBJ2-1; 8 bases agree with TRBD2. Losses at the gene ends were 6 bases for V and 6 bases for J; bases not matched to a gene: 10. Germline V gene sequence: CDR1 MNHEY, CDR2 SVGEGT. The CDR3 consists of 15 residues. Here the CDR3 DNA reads TGTGCCAGCAGACGAGCGGGAGTATTAAGCAATGAGCAGTTCTTC. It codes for CASRRAGVLSNEQFF.

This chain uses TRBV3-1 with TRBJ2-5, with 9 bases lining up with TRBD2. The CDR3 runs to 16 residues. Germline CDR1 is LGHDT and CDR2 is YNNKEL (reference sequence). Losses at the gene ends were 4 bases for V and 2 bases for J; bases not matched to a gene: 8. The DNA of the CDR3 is TGTGCCAGCAGCCGAGCACCGACTAGCGGACAAGAGACCCAGTACTTC. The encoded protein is CASSRAPTSGQETQYF.

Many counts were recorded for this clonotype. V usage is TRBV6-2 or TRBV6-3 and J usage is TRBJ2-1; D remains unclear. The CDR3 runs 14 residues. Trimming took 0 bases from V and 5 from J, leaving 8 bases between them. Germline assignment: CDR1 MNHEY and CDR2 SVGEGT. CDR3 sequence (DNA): TGTGCCAGCAGTTACTCAGTCGGAGACAATGAGCAGTTCTTC. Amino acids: CASSYSVGDNEQFF.

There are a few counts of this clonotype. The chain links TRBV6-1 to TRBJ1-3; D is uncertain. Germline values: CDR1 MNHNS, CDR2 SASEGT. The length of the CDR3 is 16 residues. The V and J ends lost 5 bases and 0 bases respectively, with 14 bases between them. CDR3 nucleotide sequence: TGTGCCAGCAGTCGGACGGTTGATCACTCTGGAAACACCATATATTTT. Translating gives CASSRTVDHSGNTIYF.

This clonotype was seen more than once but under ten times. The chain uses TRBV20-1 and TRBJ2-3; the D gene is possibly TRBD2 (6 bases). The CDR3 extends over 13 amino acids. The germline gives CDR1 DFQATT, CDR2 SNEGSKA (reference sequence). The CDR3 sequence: CTTDGGFTDTQYF. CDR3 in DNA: TGCACAACGGACGGGGGATTCACAGATACGCAGTATTTT.

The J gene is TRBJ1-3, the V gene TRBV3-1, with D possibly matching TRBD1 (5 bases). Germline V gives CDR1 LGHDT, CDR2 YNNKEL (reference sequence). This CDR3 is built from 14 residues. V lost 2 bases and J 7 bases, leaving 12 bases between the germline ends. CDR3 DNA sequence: TGTGCCAGCAGCCAATACCGGGACGGCAACACCATATATTTT. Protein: CASSQYRDGNTIYF.

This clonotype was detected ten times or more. In DNA, the CDR3 is TGCAGTGCTAGACAGCGGTCCTACGAGCAGTACTTC. Translating it yields CSARQRSYEQYF. The chain carries TRBV20-1 and TRBJ2-7; TRBD2 might be the D (5 bases). V lost 2 bases to trimming and J lost 1 base, with 6 bases between them. The CDR3 runs 12 residues. The germline V gene encodes CDR1 DFQATT and CDR2 SNEGSKA (reference sequence).

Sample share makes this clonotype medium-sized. The CDR3 protein is CASSSYNEQFF. The CDR3 DNA reads as TGTGCCAGCAGCTCCTACAATGAGCAGTTCTTC. The chain links TRBV12-3 or TRBV12-4 to TRBJ2-1; no firm D call. The germline V and J ends were trimmed by 6 bases and 0 bases, with 0 bases remaining between them. This CDR3 is 11 amino acids long.

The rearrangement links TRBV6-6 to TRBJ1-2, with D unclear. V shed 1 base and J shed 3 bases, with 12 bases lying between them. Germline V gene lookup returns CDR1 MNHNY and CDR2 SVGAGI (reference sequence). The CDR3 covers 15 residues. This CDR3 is CASSYFPPMDYGYTF. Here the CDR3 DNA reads TGTGCCAGCAGTTACTTTCCCCCCATGGACTATGGCTACACCTTC.

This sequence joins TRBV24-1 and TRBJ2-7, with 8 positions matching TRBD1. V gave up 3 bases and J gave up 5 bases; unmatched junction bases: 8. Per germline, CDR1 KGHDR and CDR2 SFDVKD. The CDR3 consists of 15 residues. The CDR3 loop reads CATSDTGQGDHEQYF. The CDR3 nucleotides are TGTGCCACCAGTGATACCGGACAGGGCGACCACGAGCAGTACTTC.